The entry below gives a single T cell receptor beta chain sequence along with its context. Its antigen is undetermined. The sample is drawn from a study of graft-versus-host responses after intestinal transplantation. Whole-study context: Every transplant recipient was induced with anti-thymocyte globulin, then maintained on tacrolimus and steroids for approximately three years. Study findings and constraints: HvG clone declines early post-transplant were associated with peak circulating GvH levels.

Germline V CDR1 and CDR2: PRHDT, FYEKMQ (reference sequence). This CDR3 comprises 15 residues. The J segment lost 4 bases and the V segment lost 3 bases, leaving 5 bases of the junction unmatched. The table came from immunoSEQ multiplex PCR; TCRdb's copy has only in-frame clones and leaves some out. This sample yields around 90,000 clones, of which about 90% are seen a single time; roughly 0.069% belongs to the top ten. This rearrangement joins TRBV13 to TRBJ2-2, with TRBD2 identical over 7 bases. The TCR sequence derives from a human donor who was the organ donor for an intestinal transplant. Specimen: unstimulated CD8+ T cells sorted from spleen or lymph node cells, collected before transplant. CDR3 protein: CASSLTGEGTGELFF. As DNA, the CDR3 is TGTGCCAGCAGCTTGACGGGGGAGGGCACCGGGGAGCTGTTTTTT.